Presented here are 5 T cell receptor beta chains from one specimen sequenced in a study of cytomegalovirus exposure and HLA in healthy donors. The PCR ran on 60 Vbeta and 13 Jbeta primers. Repertoires were generated with immunoSEQ multiplex PCR, while TCRdb's copy carries only in-frame clones and drops some. The sample has about 150,000 clones, under 85% seen once. Sequencing was performed on PBMCs. The receptors here all came from a man aged 18 to 35 in good health and CMV-seronegative.

V usage is TRBV15 and J usage is TRBJ1-4; no clear D. This CDR3 region has 15 residues. Germline V gives CDR1 LNHNV, CDR2 YYDKDF (reference sequence). Between the trimmed V and J ends, which lost 0 bases and 8 bases, there was a span of 13 bases. The CDR3 loop reads CATSRDKAGREKLFF. The CDR3 nucleotides are TGTGCCACCAGCAGAGATAAGGCCGGGAGGGAAAAACTGTTTTTT.

The V and J genes are TRBV19 and TRBJ2-3; D is unclear. V was pared by 1 base and J by 0 bases, with 5 bases between. Germline loops: CDR1 LNHDA, CDR2 SQIVND (reference sequence). The CDR3 contains 14 residues. CDR3 nucleotides: TGTGCCAGTAGTATAGCCAGTAGCACAGATACGCAGTATTTT. Protein sequence: CASSIASSTDTQYF.

V usage is TRBV5-4 and J usage is TRBJ2-7; no clear D. The germline gives CDR1 SGHNT, CDR2 YYREEE (reference sequence). V shed 3 bases and J shed 9 bases, with 28 bases lying between them. CDR3 length: 17 amino acids. In nucleotides, the CDR3 is TGTGCCAGCAGCTCTGGAGTAGGTCCCAGCTCCTACGAGCCGCAGTACTTC. Translating it yields CASSSGVGPSSYEPQYF.

This chain joins TRBV15 and TRBJ1-1, with D unclear. The CDR3 runs 11 residues. Trimming stripped 6 bases from V and 6 bases from J, with 8 bases between. Germline CDR1 LNHNV, CDR2 YYDKDF (reference sequence). CDR3: CATSQRSEAFF. The CDR3, as DNA: TGTGCCACCAGTCAGAGGTCTGAAGCTTTCTTT. The variable domain in full, with the rest retrieved from reference TRBV15 and TRBJ1-1, is DAMVIQNPRYQVTQFGKPVTLSCSQTLNHNVMYWYQQKSSQAPKLLFHYYDKDFNNEADTPDNFQSRRPNTSFCFLDIRSPGLGDTAMYLCATSQRSEAFFGQGTRLTVV.

The gene calls are TRBV11-3 and TRBJ2-2, with D possibly TRBD2 on 6 matching bases. The CDR3 is 15 amino acids. V lost 7 bases and J 1 base, leaving 13 bases between the germline ends. Per the germline V gene, CDR1 is SGHNT and CDR2 is YENEEA. The CDR3 DNA reads as TGTGCCAGCACCAGACTAGGTGGGAACACCGGGGAGCTGTTTTTT. Translating it yields CASTRLGGNTGELFF.